This section outlines one T cell receptor beta chain sequence together with its context. CDR3 and TCR beta VDJ profiling relied on a genomic DNA template. TCRdb reprocessed the reads via MiXCR and lists one record per CDR3 protein. The table records about 180,000 distinct CDR3 sequences, 55% to 65% of them present only once. The data were taken from a study of CD8+CD57+ T cells in acquired aplastic anemia. Patients chosen for sequencing had shown CD8+CD57+ cell expansion by flow cytometry. The V gene's germline CDR1 is KGHDR and CDR2 SFDVKD. The CDR3 extends over 15 amino acids. The V segment lost 6 bases and the J segment 7 bases; nucleotides outside the gene matches: 8.

The sample was sorted CD4+, CD8+, or CD8+CD57+ T cells (not recorded which) from PBMCs. The sequence derives from a human donor with aplastic anemia. The chain couples TRBV24-1 to TRBJ1-2, with 12 bases lining up with TRBD1. For the CDR3, the DNA is TGTGCCACCAGTATCACGGGACAGGGGGCTTGTGGCTACACCTTC. Translating gives CATSITGQGACGYTF.